The clone carrying this TCR beta chain has at least ten counts. The V gene lost 4 bases and the J gene lost 8 bases, with 11 bases spanning the gap. The CDR3 has 12 amino acids. From germline, CDR1 is SNHLY and CDR2 FYNNEI. This sample stems from a study of T cells in Graves' hyperthyroidism and ophthalmopathy. The investigators amplified TCR beta CDR3 regions from RNA transcripts. The primer set for the first-round RT-PCR of the TCR CDR3 was HTBI. From the multiplex PCR reads, TCRdb called clonotypes with MiXCR, one entry per CDR3 protein. The sample lists approximately 410,000 distinct CDR3 sequences, roughly 15% occurring once.

Sequenced: blood. The chain carries TRBV2 and TRBJ1-2; D ambiguous. This sequence originates from a young woman with Graves' hyperthyroidism. CDR3 region: CASSVDVEGYTF. The CDR3, as DNA: TGTGCCAGCAGTGTCGATGTCGAGGGCTACACCTTC. Full variable domain (missing parts from reference TRBV2 and TRBJ1-2): EPEVTQTPSHQVTQMGQEVILRCVPISNHLYFYWYRQILGQKVEFLVSFYNNEISEKSEIFDDQFSVERPDGSNFTLKIRSTKLEDSAMYFCASSVDVEGYTFGSGTRLTVV.